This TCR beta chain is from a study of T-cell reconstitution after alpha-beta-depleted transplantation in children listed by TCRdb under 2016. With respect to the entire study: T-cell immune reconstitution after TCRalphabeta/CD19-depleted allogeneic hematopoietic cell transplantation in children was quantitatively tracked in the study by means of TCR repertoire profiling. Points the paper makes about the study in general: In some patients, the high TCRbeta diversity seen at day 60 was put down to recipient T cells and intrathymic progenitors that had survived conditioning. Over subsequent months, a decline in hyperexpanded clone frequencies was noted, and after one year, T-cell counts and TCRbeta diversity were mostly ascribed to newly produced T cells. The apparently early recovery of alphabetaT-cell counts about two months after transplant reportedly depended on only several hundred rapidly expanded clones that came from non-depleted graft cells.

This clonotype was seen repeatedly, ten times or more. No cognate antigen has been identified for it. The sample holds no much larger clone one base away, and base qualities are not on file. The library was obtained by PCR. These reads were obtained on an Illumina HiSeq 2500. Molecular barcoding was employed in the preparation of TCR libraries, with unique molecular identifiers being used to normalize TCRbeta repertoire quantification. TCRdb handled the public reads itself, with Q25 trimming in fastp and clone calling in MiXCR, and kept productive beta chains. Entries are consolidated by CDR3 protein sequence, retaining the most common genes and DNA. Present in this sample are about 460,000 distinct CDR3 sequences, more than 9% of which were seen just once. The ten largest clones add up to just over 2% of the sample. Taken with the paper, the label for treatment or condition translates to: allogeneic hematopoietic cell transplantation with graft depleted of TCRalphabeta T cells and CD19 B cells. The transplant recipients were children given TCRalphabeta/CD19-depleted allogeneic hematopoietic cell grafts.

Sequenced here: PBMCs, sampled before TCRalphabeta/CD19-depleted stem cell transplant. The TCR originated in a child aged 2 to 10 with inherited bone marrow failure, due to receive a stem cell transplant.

The nucleotide sequence reads as follows: TGTGCCAGCAGTTTGCGGGGACTTTATAGCAATCAGCCCCAGCATTTT. Translated, it gives CASSLRGLYSNQPQHF. The V and J segments used are TRBV28 and TRBJ1-5; TRBD1 might be the D gene, on 5 matching bases. V gives up 3 bases and J gives up 0 bases, and the segment between their germline ends measures 12 bases. The CDR3 has 16 amino acids, counting the end cysteine and phenylalanine. The retained sequence is limited to the CDR3, 48 bases, with the frame set at the first base. CDR1 and CDR2 are read off the germline V gene as MDHEN and SYDVKM.